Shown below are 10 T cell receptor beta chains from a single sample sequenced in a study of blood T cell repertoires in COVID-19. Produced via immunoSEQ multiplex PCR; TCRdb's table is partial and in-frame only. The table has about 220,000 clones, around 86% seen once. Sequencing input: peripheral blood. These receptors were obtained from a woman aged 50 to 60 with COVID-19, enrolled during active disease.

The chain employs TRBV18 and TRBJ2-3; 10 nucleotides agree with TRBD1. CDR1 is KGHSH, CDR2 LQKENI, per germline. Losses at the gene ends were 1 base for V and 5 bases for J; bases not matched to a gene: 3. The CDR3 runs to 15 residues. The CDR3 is CASSPRQGAGDTQYF. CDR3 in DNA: TGTGCCAGCTCACCACGACAGGGGGCAGGAGATACGCAGTATTTT.

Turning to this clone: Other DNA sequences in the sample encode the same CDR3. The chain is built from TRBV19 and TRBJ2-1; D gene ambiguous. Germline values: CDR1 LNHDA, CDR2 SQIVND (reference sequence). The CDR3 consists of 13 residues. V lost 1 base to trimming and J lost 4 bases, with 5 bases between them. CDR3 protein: CASSIGGYNEQFF. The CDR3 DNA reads TGTGCCAGTAGTATAGGCGGTTACAATGAGCAGTTCTTC.

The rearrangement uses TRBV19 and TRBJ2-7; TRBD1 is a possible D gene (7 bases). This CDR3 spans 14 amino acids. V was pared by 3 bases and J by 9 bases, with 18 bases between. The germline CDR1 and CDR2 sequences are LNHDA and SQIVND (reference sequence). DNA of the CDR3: TGTGCCAGTAGTATCGGGCAGGGGGACTGGAGGCAGTACGTC. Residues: CASSIGQGDWRQYV.

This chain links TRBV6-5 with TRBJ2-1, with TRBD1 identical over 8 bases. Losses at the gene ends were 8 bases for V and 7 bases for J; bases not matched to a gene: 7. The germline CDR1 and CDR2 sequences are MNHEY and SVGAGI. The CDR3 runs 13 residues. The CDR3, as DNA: TGTGCCAGCTCGGACAGGGAAGGGAATGAGCAGTTCTTC. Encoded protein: CASSDREGNEQFF.

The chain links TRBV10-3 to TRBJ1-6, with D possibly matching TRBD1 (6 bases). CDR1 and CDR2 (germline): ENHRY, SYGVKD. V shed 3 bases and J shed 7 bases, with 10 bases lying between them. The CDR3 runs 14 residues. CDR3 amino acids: CAISDTGSNSPLHF. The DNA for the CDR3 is TGTGCCATCAGTGATACAGGGTCGAATTCACCCCTCCACTTT.

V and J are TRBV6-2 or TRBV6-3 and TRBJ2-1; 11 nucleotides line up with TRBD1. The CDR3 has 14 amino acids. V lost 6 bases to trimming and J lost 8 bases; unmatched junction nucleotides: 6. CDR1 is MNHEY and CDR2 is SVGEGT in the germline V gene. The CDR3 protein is CASSTGQGVYEQFF. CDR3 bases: TGTGCCAGCAGCACGGGACAGGGGGTCTATGAGCAGTTCTTC.

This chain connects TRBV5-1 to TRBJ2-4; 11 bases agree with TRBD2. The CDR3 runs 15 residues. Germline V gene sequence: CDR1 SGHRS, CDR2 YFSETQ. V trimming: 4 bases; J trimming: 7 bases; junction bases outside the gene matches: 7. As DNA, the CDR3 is TGCGCCAGCAGCCTTAGCGGGGGGGGCCCGAACATTCAGTACTTC. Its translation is CASSLSGGGPNIQYF.

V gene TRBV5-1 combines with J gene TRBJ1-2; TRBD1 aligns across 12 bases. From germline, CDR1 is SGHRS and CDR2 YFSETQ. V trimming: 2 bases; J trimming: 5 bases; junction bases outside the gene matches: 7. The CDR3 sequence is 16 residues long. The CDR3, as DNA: TGCGCCAGCAGCTTATATTGGGGACAGGGGGCGTATGGCTACACCTTC. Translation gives CASSLYWGQGAYGYTF.

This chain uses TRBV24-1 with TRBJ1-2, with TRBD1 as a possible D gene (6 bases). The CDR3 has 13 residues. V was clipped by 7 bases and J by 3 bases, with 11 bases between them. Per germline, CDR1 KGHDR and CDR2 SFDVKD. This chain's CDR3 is CATSHRDHYGYTF. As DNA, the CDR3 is TGTGCCACCAGCCACAGGGACCACTATGGCTACACCTTC.

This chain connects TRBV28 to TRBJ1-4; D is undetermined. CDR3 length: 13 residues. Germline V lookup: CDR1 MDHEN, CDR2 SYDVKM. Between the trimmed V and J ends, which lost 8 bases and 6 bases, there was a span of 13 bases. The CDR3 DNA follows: TGTGCCAGCTCTGGGCTCGAATATGAAAAACTGTTTTTT. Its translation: CASSGLEYEKLFF.